A single sample gave rise to the 30 T cell receptor beta chains below, sequenced in a study of cytomegalovirus exposure and HLA in healthy donors. Use of 60 Vbeta and 13 Jbeta primers characterized the PCR. Assay: immunoSEQ multiplex PCR; the TCRdb copy retains only in-frame clones and omits some. There are about 180,000 clones in the sample; over 75% occur only once, and under 0.6% lies in the top ten. Sequenced material: PBMCs. The receptors originated from a woman aged 45-59 years in good health and CMV-seronegative.

The chain is built from TRBV18 and TRBJ1-5, with a tentative D call TRBD1 (5 bases). In germline, CDR1 is KGHSH, CDR2 LQKENI. With 2 bases removed from V and 2 bases from J, the gap between germline ends came to 16 bases. This CDR3 has 17 residues. The CDR3 spells CASSPGSLQARNQPQHF. CDR3 DNA sequence: TGTGCCAGCTCACCAGGCTCTCTACAGGCGCGCAATCAGCCCCAGCATTTT.

This clone was observed once. CDR3 residues: CASSTQPYSGNTIYF. CDR3 nucleotide sequence: TGTGCCAGCAGCACACAGCCCTACTCTGGAAACACCATATATTTT. V is TRBV6-5 and J is TRBJ1-3; no clear D gene. V shed 6 bases and J shed 0 bases, with 12 bases lying between them. This CDR3 contains 15 residues. CDR1 and CDR2 from the germline V gene are MNHEY and SVGAGI.

This clone has just one count. The rearrangement joins TRBV28 to TRBJ2-7; weak D call: TRBD1 (6 bases). Germline CDR1 MDHEN, CDR2 SYDVKM. The CDR3 runs to 14 residues. Deletions cut 2 bases from V and 0 bases from J, with 8 bases between. This CDR3 is CASSLQGTSYEQYF. The DNA for the CDR3 is TGTGCCAGCAGTTTACAGGGGACCTCCTACGAGCAGTACTTC. Looking up the rest from reference TRBV28 and TRBJ2-7 gives the full variable domain: DVKVTQSSRYLVKRTGEKVFLECVQDMDHENMFWYRQDPGLGLRLIYFSYDVKMKEKGDIPEGYSVSREKKERFSLILESASTNQTSMYLCASSLQGTSYEQYFGPGTRLTVT.

This chain uses TRBV6-4 with TRBJ2-1, with D maybe TRBD1 (9 bases). There are 17 residues in the CDR3. V was clipped by 6 bases and J by 4 bases, with 22 bases between them. CDR1 and CDR2 (germline): MRHNA, SNTAGT. The chain's CDR3 is CASSARGGTGPYNEQFF. The DNA for the CDR3 is TGTGCCAGCAGCGCCCGGGGGGGGACAGGGCCGTACAATGAGCAGTTCTTC.

This clone has more than one count but fewer than ten. V gene TRBV4-2 combines with J gene TRBJ2-7; 12 bases agree with TRBD1. The CDR3 extends over 16 amino acids. V lost 2 bases to trimming and J lost 4 bases; unmatched junction nucleotides: 6. The germline CDR1 and CDR2 sequences are LGHNA and YNFKEQ. The chain's CDR3 is CASSQMSGQGAYEQYF. Written as DNA, the CDR3 is TGTGCCAGCAGCCAAATGTCGGGACAGGGGGCTTACGAGCAGTACTTC.

The V gene is TRBV28, the J gene TRBJ1-3, with 7 positions matching TRBD1. The germline V gene has CDR1 MDHEN and CDR2 SYDVKM. The J segment lost 7 bases and the V segment lost 10 bases, leaving 10 bases of the junction unmatched. The CDR3 contains 13 residues. The CDR3 spells CAMQATGENTIYF. CDR3 nucleotides: TGTGCCATGCAAGCAACAGGGGAGAACACCATATATTTT.

The V call is TRBV7-2, the J call TRBJ2-2; D is perhaps TRBD1 (5 bases). The CDR3 runs to 15 residues. The V gene lost 2 bases and the J gene lost 3 bases, with 10 bases spanning the gap. Germline CDR1 and CDR2: SGHTA and FQGNSA. The CDR3 loop reads CASSLSLGDTGELFF. Written as DNA, the CDR3 is TGTGCCAGCAGCTTAAGTTTAGGGGACACCGGGGAGCTGTTTTTT.

The chain links TRBV11-3 to TRBJ2-4; 9 nucleotides agree with TRBD1. V was clipped by 5 bases and J by 9 bases; unmatched bases: 5. Germline V CDR1 and CDR2: SGHNT, YENEEA. The CDR3 consists of 13 residues. The CDR3 DNA follows: TGTGCCAGCAGCGAGGGACAGGGTGGCATTCAGTACTTC. As protein: CASSEGQGGIQYF.

The chain couples TRBV21-1 to TRBJ2-7; the table's D call, TRBD2, was not checked against the DNA. TRBV21-1 corresponds to a pseudogene. This CDR3 is 21 amino acids long. The CDR3 DNA reads TGTGCCAGCACGTCCCCGGGAAAAAATGGGGGTAGCGGGAGAACGGGCTACGAGCAGTACTTC. This translates into CASTSPGKNGGSGRTGYEQYF.

The chain's CDR3 is CASSHGAGENTEAFF. The DNA for the CDR3 is TGTGCCAGCAGCCATGGGGCAGGGGAGAACACTGAAGCTTTCTTT. The chain recombines TRBV14 with TRBJ1-1; D possibly corresponds to TRBD1 (6 bases). The germline V and J ends were trimmed by 3 bases and 1 base, with 12 bases remaining between them. This CDR3 has 15 residues. Per germline, CDR1 SGHDN and CDR2 FVKESK. Full variable domain (outside the CDR3, taken from reference TRBV14 and TRBJ1-1): EAGVTQFPSHSVIEKGQTVTLRCDPISGHDNLYWYRRVMGKEIKFLLHFVKESKQDESGMPNNRFLAERTGGTYSTLKVQPAELEDSGVYFCASSHGAGENTEAFFGQGTRLTVV.

The V and J genes are TRBV27 and TRBJ2-3; 7 nucleotides align to TRBD1. CDR1 and CDR2 (germline): MNHEY, SMNVEV (reference sequence). This CDR3 has 17 amino acids. Trimming at V came to 3 bases and at J to 2 bases, leaving 11 bases not matched to a gene. The DNA of the CDR3 is TGTGCCAGCAGTTTCCGACCGGGACAGAGGACCACAGATACGCAGTATTTT. Translated, it gives CASSFRPGQRTTDTQYF.

This chain uses TRBV6-5 with TRBJ2-7, with 11 bases fitting TRBD2. The trim removed 6 bases at V and 5 bases at J, leaving 9 bases unmatched. The CDR3 length is 15 residues. Germline V gene sequence: CDR1 MNHEY, CDR2 SVGAGI. CDR3 nucleotide sequence: TGTGCCAGCAGACCTTATAGCGGGGGGGGAAACGAGCAGTACTTC. It is translated as CASRPYSGGGNEQYF.

The chain uses TRBV6-6 and TRBJ2-2; 9 bases fit TRBD1. This CDR3 is built from 16 residues. The J segment lost 1 base and the V segment lost 6 bases, leaving 6 bases of the junction unmatched. Germline V CDR1 and CDR2: MNHNY, SVGAGI (reference sequence). The CDR3 spells CASSGATGGNTGELFF. The DNA for the CDR3 is TGTGCCAGCAGCGGAGCGACAGGGGGGAACACCGGGGAGCTGTTTTTT.

The V gene is TRBV11-2, the J gene TRBJ1-3; no clear D. This CDR3 comprises 15 residues. Trimming pared 1 base from V and 4 bases from J, leaving 11 bases between. Germline V gene sequence: CDR1 SGHAT, CDR2 FQNNGV. The CDR3 sequence is CASSLVTLGGNTIYF. For the CDR3, the DNA is TGTGCCAGCAGCTTAGTCACGTTGGGCGGAAACACCATATATTTT.

V and J are TRBV7-2 and TRBJ1-3; D is undetermined. CDR3 length: 15 amino acids. The V gene lost 1 base and the J gene lost 2 bases, with 9 bases spanning the gap. From germline, CDR1 is SGHTA and CDR2 FQGNSA. This CDR3 is CASSLVASTGNTIYF. DNA for the CDR3: TGTGCCAGCAGCTTAGTGGCCAGTACTGGAAACACCATATATTTT. The whole variable domain, filled in from reference TRBV7-2 and TRBJ1-3, reads GAGVSQSPSNKVTEKGKDVELRCDPISGHTALYWYRQSLGQGLEFLIYFQGNSAPDKSGLPSDRFSAERTGGSVSTLTIQRTQQEDSAVYLCASSLVASTGNTIYFGEGSWLTVV.

The V call is TRBV7-2, the J call TRBJ1-2, with a tentative D call TRBD1 (6 bases). The CDR3 runs to 15 residues. The V gene's germline CDR1 is SGHTA and CDR2 FQGNSA. V was trimmed by 3 bases and J by 7 bases, leaving 18 bases between them. The CDR3 is CASSFGGPPRAGYTF. The CDR3 DNA is TGTGCCAGCAGCTTTGGGGGCCCCCCTCGAGCTGGCTACACCTTC. The whole variable domain, remainder taken from reference TRBV7-2 and TRBJ1-2, is GAGVSQSPSNKVTEKGKDVELRCDPISGHTALYWYRQSLGQGLEFLIYFQGNSAPDKSGLPSDRFSAERTGGSVSTLTIQRTQQEDSAVYLCASSFGGPPRAGYTFGSGTRLTVV.

This clone was detected only once. The chain has TRBV5-4 and TRBJ2-7; D is perhaps TRBD1 (6 bases). Trimming shortened V by 4 bases and J by 4 bases, and 21 bases separated the two germline ends. Germline V gene lookup returns CDR1 SGHNT and CDR2 YYREEE (reference sequence). This CDR3 region has 16 residues. The CDR3 nucleotides read TGTGCCAGCAGCGTTAACAGGGTTGATCCTTCGTACGAGCAGTACTTC. This codes for CASSVNRVDPSYEQYF.

The V and J genes are TRBV5-1 and TRBJ2-1; D is perhaps TRBD1 (5 bases). V lost 0 bases and J 3 bases, leaving 13 bases between the germline ends. The CDR3 consists of 16 residues. Germline lookup yields CDR1 SGHRS and CDR2 YFSETQ. The CDR3 is CASSLVGAHGYNEQFF. CDR3 in DNA: TGCGCCAGCAGCTTGGTAGGGGCCCACGGCTACAATGAGCAGTTCTTC.

The rearrangement uses TRBV7-9 and TRBJ2-7; 8 bases map to TRBD1. V lost 5 bases and J lost 1; bases outside the gene matches: 4. Per germline, CDR1 SEHNR and CDR2 FQNEAQ (reference sequence). CDR3 length: 14 residues. CDR3 residues: CASSGRTGSYEQYF. CDR3 sequence (DNA): TGTGCCAGCAGCGGACGGACAGGGTCCTACGAGCAGTACTTC.

This chain uses TRBV29-1 with TRBJ2-4; 9 nucleotides agree with TRBD1. Germline V gives CDR1 SQVTM, CDR2 ANQGSEA. The CDR3 contains 15 residues. V was pared by 5 bases and J by 1 base, with 6 bases of the junction left unmatched. CDR3: CSVSQGARAKNIQYF. The DNA for the CDR3 is TGCAGCGTTTCACAGGGGGCGAGGGCCAAAAACATTCAGTACTTC.

The V call is TRBV7-6, the J call TRBJ2-1, with TRBD2 identical over 14 bases. V was clipped by 0 bases and J by 3 bases; unmatched bases: 4. The CDR3 spans 18 residues. Germline assignment: CDR1 SGHVS and CDR2 FNYEAQ. DNA of the CDR3: TGTGCCAGCAGCTTAGCGGGAGGGACTAGCGGGGGCTACAATGAGCAGTTCTTC. Its translation: CASSLAGGTSGGYNEQFF.

The chain combines TRBV4-1 with TRBJ2-7, with a weak D call TRBD1 (6 bases). The CDR3 is 14 amino acids. The germline V gene encodes CDR1 MGHRA and CDR2 YSYEKL. V lost 2 bases to trimming and J lost 7 bases, with 15 bases between them. The CDR3 sequence: CASSQTGFGWEQYF. For the CDR3, the DNA is TGCGCCAGCAGCCAAACAGGGTTCGGTTGGGAGCAGTACTTC.

The chain employs TRBV7-9 and TRBJ2-2; tentative D call: TRBD2 (6 bases). The CDR3 runs to 17 residues. Germline V gene lookup returns CDR1 SEHNR and CDR2 FQNEAQ (reference sequence). Trimming left V 6 bases short and J 3 bases short, with 20 bases between. In nucleotides, the CDR3 is TGTGCCAGCAGTCCCAGACTCGGAGGGCCGGACACCGGGGAGCTGTTTTTT. This encodes CASSPRLGGPDTGELFF.

V is TRBV28 and J is TRBJ1-2; D remains unclear. CDR3 length: 14 amino acids. Germline assignment: CDR1 MDHEN and CDR2 SYDVKM. Trimming removed 3 bases at V and 8 bases at J, with 16 bases between. CDR3: CASSLDSNPRGYTF. In DNA, the CDR3 is TGTGCCAGCAGTTTGGACTCAAACCCGAGGGGCTACACCTTC.

This rearrangement joins TRBV27 to TRBJ2-3; 9 bases are shared with TRBD2. The CDR3 has 17 residues. With 3 bases clipped from V and 4 bases from J, the junction kept 11 bases outside the gene matches. The germline gives CDR1 MNHEY, CDR2 SMNVEV (reference sequence). The DNA of the CDR3 is TGTGCCAGCAGTTTCTCCTGGCGCGGGGGGGCCGCAGATACGCAGTATTTT. Its translation is CASSFSWRGGAADTQYF.

This chain links TRBV6-5 with TRBJ2-7; maybe TRBD1 (6 bases). Trimming took 7 bases from V and 5 from J, leaving 18 bases between them. Germline assignment: CDR1 MNHEY and CDR2 SVGAGI. CDR3 length equals 14 residues. CDR3 nucleotide sequence: TGTGCCAGCATTTCGCCGCAGGGGTACCACGAGCAGTACTTC. It specifies CASISPQGYHEQYF.

This chain links TRBV11-2 with TRBJ1-1; D is perhaps TRBD1 (5 bases). V dropped 7 bases and J dropped 5 bases, with 17 bases sitting between them. The germline V gene encodes CDR1 SGHAT and CDR2 FQNNGV. The CDR3 sequence is 14 residues long. The CDR3 bases are TGTGCCAGCATTTGGGGATCAGGGAATACTGAAGCTTTCTTT. It codes for CASIWGSGNTEAFF.

CDR3 nucleotides: TGTGCCAGCAGCTTAGAGGCTAGCGGAACCTACGAGCAGTACTTC. Its protein is CASSLEASGTYEQYF. This sequence joins TRBV11-2 and TRBJ2-7; 7 bases map to TRBD2. Germline trimming cut 0 bases from V and 2 bases from J; bases unmatched to any gene: 4. Germline V lookup: CDR1 SGHAT, CDR2 FQNNGV. CDR3 size: 15 residues.

This rearrangement joins TRBV19 to TRBJ2-5, with 10 bases lining up with TRBD2. Germline V lookup: CDR1 LNHDA, CDR2 SQIVND (reference sequence). This CDR3 has 19 residues. After removal of 3 bases from V and 5 bases from J, the junction contained 18 bases not matched to a gene. CDR3 residues: CASSIFGAASGSSGETQYF. The CDR3 DNA reads TGTGCCAGTAGTATTTTCGGGGCGGCTAGCGGGAGTTCAGGGGAGACCCAGTACTTC. Together with reference TRBV19 and TRBJ2-5, the CDR3 gives the full variable domain: DGGITQSPKYLFRKEGQNVTLSCEQNLNHDAMYWYRQDPGQGLRLIYYSQIVNDFQKGDIAEGYSVSREKKESFPLTVTSAQKNPTAFYLCASSIFGAASGSSGETQYFGPGTRLLVL.

This CDR3 is CASSQETSGLYEQYF. CDR3 nucleotide sequence: TGTGCCAGCAGCCAAGAAACTAGCGGACTATACGAGCAGTACTTC. This chain uses TRBV4-2 with TRBJ2-7; TRBD2 aligns across 8 bases. Germline V lookup: CDR1 LGHNA, CDR2 YNFKEQ. With V trimmed by 0 bases and J by 4 bases, 5 bases remained unmatched. This CDR3 region has 15 residues.